The 27 T cell receptor beta chains listed next were all sequenced from one sample in a study of PD-L1 blockade in urothelial cancer. Only in-frame clones appear in the TCRdb table, and some are missing; sequencing was by immunoSEQ multiplex PCR. The repertoire holds about 91,000 clones, with 90% to 95% as singletons. The material sequenced was PBMCs, taken around atezolizumab (anti-PD-L1) treatment. The receptors were sampled from a man aged 55 to 69 with urothelial cancer.

The gene calls are TRBV19 and TRBJ2-1, with 8 bases fitting TRBD1. V trimming: 5 bases; J trimming: 6 bases; junction bases outside the gene matches: 9. Germline CDR1 reads LNHDA; CDR2 reads SQIVND (reference sequence). CDR3 length: 15 amino acids. This CDR3 is CASSWGTGLFNEQFF. DNA for the CDR3: TGTGCCAGTAGTTGGGGGACAGGTCTTTTCAATGAGCAGTTCTTC.

The chain recombines TRBV28 with TRBJ2-7; D unclear. The V gene lost 2 bases and the J gene lost 5 bases, with 4 bases spanning the gap. This CDR3 spans 11 amino acids. From germline, CDR1 is MDHEN and CDR2 SYDVKM. The CDR3 sequence: CASSLINEQYF. Written as DNA, the CDR3 is TGTGCCAGCAGTTTAATCAACGAGCAGTACTTC.

The chain has TRBV28 and TRBJ1-5; D is undetermined. The V gene's germline CDR1 is MDHEN and CDR2 SYDVKM. The CDR3 consists of 16 residues. Trimming took 3 bases from V and 0 from J, leaving 12 bases between them. The CDR3 sequence is CASSFGRVNSNQPQHF. Written as DNA, the CDR3 is TGTGCCAGCAGTTTCGGGAGAGTTAATAGCAATCAGCCCCAGCATTTT.

DNA of the CDR3: TGTGCCAGCAGCTTGGAAGCAGGGTTGATCTCTGGAAACACCATATATTTT. Its protein is CASSLEAGLISGNTIYF. The chain is built from TRBV5-5 and TRBJ1-3; perhaps TRBD1 as D (5 bases). The CDR3 spans 17 residues. The V and J ends lost 0 bases and 0 bases respectively, with 13 bases between them. Germline CDR1 SGHKS, CDR2 YYEKEE (reference sequence).

J is TRBJ1-3 and V is TRBV27; TRBD1 agrees at 8 bases. The CDR3 extends over 16 amino acids. Per germline, CDR1 MNHEY and CDR2 SMNVEV (reference sequence). After removal of 1 base from V and 4 bases from J, the junction contained 6 bases not matched to a gene. Written as DNA, the CDR3 is TGTGCCAGCAGTTTATTAGAACGGGACAGGGGAAACACCATATATTTT. Encoded protein: CASSLLERDRGNTIYF.

The chain carries TRBV30 and TRBJ2-7; 8 positions agree with TRBD2. From germline, CDR1 is GTSNPN and CDR2 SVGIG (reference sequence). With 1 base clipped from V and 9 bases from J, the junction kept 8 bases outside the gene matches. The CDR3 is 13 residues long. CDR3 sequence: CAWSDRGGLRQYF. CDR3 coding DNA: TGTGCCTGGAGTGACCGCGGGGGGTTGCGGCAGTACTTC.

The V gene is TRBV6-5, the J gene TRBJ1-5; 9 bases agree with TRBD1. Losses at the gene ends were 3 bases for V and 3 bases for J; bases not matched to a gene: 6. This CDR3 spans 16 amino acids. Germline V lookup: CDR1 MNHEY, CDR2 SVGAGI. CDR3 in amino acids: CASSYRTGAYNQPQHF. The CDR3 bases are TGTGCCAGCAGTTATAGGACAGGGGCGTACAATCAGCCCCAGCATTTT.

This chain joins TRBV11-2 and TRBJ2-3, with 7 bases that match TRBD2. The CDR3 is 16 amino acids. V was pared by 1 base and J by 3 bases, with 7 bases of the junction left unmatched. Germline V gene lookup returns CDR1 SGHAT and CDR2 FQNNGV. CDR3 sequence reads: CASSLGEGLRTDTQYF. The CDR3 coding sequence is TGTGCCAGCAGCTTAGGGGAGGGTCTTAGGACAGATACGCAGTATTTT.

J is TRBJ2-6 and V is TRBV6-5, with D possibly TRBD1 on 5 matching bases. V shed 5 bases and J shed 4 bases, with 12 bases lying between them. Germline CDR1 MNHEY, CDR2 SVGAGI. The CDR3 runs 15 residues. CDR3 in amino acids: CASSPGYSGANVLTF. In DNA, the CDR3 is TGTGCCAGCAGTCCAGGGTACAGCGGGGCCAACGTCCTGACTTTC.

This chain joins TRBV5-4 and TRBJ2-2; TRBD2 agrees at 7 bases. The germline V gene encodes CDR1 SGHNT and CDR2 YYREEE (reference sequence). The CDR3 covers 14 residues. V was pared by 6 bases and J by 7 bases, with 9 bases of the junction left unmatched. The CDR3 DNA sequence: TGTGCCAGCACCCAGGCTAGCGGAAACGGGGAGCTGTTTTTT. It yields the protein CASTQASGNGELFF.

The V gene is TRBV4-2, the J gene TRBJ2-2, with TRBD2 matching over 7 bases. The trim removed 0 bases at V and 6 bases at J, leaving 13 bases unmatched. Germline values: CDR1 LGHNA, CDR2 YNFKEQ. CDR3 size: 18 residues. The CDR3 DNA is TGTGCCAGCAGCCAAGAAATTCAGTCGCGGGAGAAGGCCGGGGAGCTGTTTTTT. It is translated as CASSQEIQSREKAGELFF.

The CDR3 here is CASSTTGVHNEQFF. CDR3 in DNA: TGTGCCAGCAGCACCACAGGGGTCCACAATGAGCAGTTCTTC. The chain uses TRBV5-8 and TRBJ2-1; 7 nucleotides match TRBD1. This CDR3 has 14 residues. The germline V gene has CDR1 SGHTS and CDR2 YDEGEE. The V gene end was trimmed by 4 bases and the J gene end by 5 bases; junction bases not matched to a gene: 6. The variable domain in full, completed from reference TRBV5-8 and TRBJ2-1, reads EAGVTQSPTHLIKTRGQQATLRCSPISGHTSVYWYQQALGLGLQFLLWYDEGEERNRGNFPPRFSGRQFPNYSSELNVNALELEDSALYLCASSTTGVHNEQFFGPGTRLTVL.

CDR3 sequence: CASSLDRGGTDTQYF. The CDR3, as DNA: TGCGCCAGCAGCTTGGACAGGGGGGGCACAGATACGCAGTATTTT. The chain links TRBV5-1 to TRBJ2-3; 8 bases are a match to TRBD1. Germline V gives CDR1 SGHRS, CDR2 YFSETQ. The CDR3 has 15 residues. Trimming removed 0 bases from V and 1 base from J; junction bases left unmatched: 1.

This clone was seen once. The chain uses TRBV11-2 and TRBJ1-2, with TRBD1 identical over 8 bases. CDR1 is SGHAT and CDR2 is FQNNGV in the germline V gene. V dropped 5 bases and J dropped 8; count of bases not matched to a gene: 16. This CDR3 spans 16 amino acids. The CDR3 coding sequence is TGTGCCAGCAGCCAAGGGGTCCGGACAGGGAAGGACGGCTACACCTTC. It translates to CASSQGVRTGKDGYTF.

This chain joins TRBV5-4 and TRBJ2-7, with D tentatively TRBD1 (7 bases). The CDR3 loop spans 15 amino acids. Germline V gives CDR1 SGHNT, CDR2 YYREEE (reference sequence). V was pared by 3 bases and J by 1 base, with 14 bases between. The CDR3 region is CASSWGAGGSYEQYF. CDR3 nucleotides: TGTGCCAGCAGCTGGGGGGCAGGGGGTTCCTACGAGCAGTACTTC.

This chain links TRBV5-4 with TRBJ2-5; D is possibly TRBD2 (5 bases). The CDR3 consists of 14 residues. The V end was cut by 3 bases, the J end by 1 base, with 10 bases between. The germline V gene has CDR1 SGHNT and CDR2 YYREEE (reference sequence). This chain's CDR3 is CASSSGRGQETQYF. The DNA of the CDR3 is TGTGCCAGCAGCTCTGGCCGGGGCCAAGAGACCCAGTACTTC.

On this clone itself: Mismatch with germline at one junction end may stem from a read error. The chain carries TRBV11-3 and TRBJ2-7; no firm D call. The germline CDR1 and CDR2 sequences are SGHNT and YENEEA. CDR3 length: 12 amino acids. CDR3 protein: CASSFPSDEQYF. The DNA of the CDR3 is TGTGCCAGCAGCTTTCCCTCCGACGAGCAGTACTTC. Full variable domain (remainder filled in from reference TRBV11-3 and TRBJ2-7): EAGVVQSPRYKIIEKKQPVAFWCNPISGHNTLYWYLQNLGQGPELLIRYENEEAVDDSQLPKDRFSAERLKGVDSTLKIQPAELGDSAVYLCASSFPSDEQYFGPGTRLTVT.

This chain connects TRBV9 to TRBJ2-7; D unresolved. The CDR3 covers 11 residues. Germline V CDR1 and CDR2: SGDLS, YYNGEE. Trimming pared 0 bases from V and 7 bases from J, leaving 5 bases between. CDR3 DNA: TGTGCCAGCAGCGTAGACGGGGAGCAGTACTTC. It codes for CASSVDGEQYF.

The chain carries TRBV11-3 and TRBJ2-7, with 12 bases matching TRBD1. Germline V gene lookup returns CDR1 SGHNT and CDR2 YENEEA. After removal of 5 bases from V and 7 bases from J, the junction contained 6 bases not matched to a gene. This CDR3 has 14 residues. The CDR3 region is CASSPGQGAGEQYF. Written as DNA, the CDR3 is TGTGCCAGCAGCCCGGGACAGGGGGCTGGTGAGCAGTACTTC.

The chain couples TRBV7-2 to TRBJ1-2; no reliable D call. V lost 0 bases and J lost 3, with 11 bases in between. Germline loops: CDR1 SGHTA, CDR2 FQGNSA. CDR3 length equals 15 residues. CDR3 DNA: TGTGCCAGCAGCTTAGCATCTAGTGCCGACTATGGCTACACCTTC. Its translation: CASSLASSADYGYTF.

V usage is TRBV10-2 and J usage is TRBJ2-3, with 9 bases matching TRBD2. Trimming at V came to 4 bases and at J to 4 bases, leaving 6 bases not matched to a gene. The CDR3 length is 15 residues. Germline assignment: CDR1 WSHSY and CDR2 SAAADI. The CDR3 reads CASSVAGGPADTQYF. Here the CDR3 DNA reads TGCGCCAGCAGTGTGGCGGGAGGGCCCGCAGATACGCAGTATTTT.

The chain uses TRBV6-5 and TRBJ2-5; 8 positions agree with TRBD2. This CDR3 comprises 14 residues. From germline, CDR1 is MNHEY and CDR2 SVGAGI. V gave up 6 bases and J gave up 2 bases; unmatched junction bases: 5. The CDR3 coding sequence is TGTGCCAGCAGCAGGACTAGCCAACAAGAGACCCAGTACTTC. This gives the protein CASSRTSQQETQYF.

The chain uses TRBV7-2 and TRBJ2-7, with 8 bases matching TRBD1. The CDR3 length is 15 residues. J gave up 4 bases and V 4 bases, and 9 bases lay outside the gene matches. The germline CDR1 and CDR2 sequences are SGHTA and FQGNSA. This CDR3 is CASSSAGTGFYEQYF. CDR3 DNA sequence: TGTGCCAGCAGCTCAGCCGGGACAGGTTTTTACGAGCAGTACTTC.

The rearrangement links TRBV30 to TRBJ1-5; possibly TRBD1 for D (5 bases). The length of the CDR3 is 14 residues. The ends were cut back, 0 bases at V and 4 bases at J, with 10 bases in the middle. CDR1 and CDR2 (germline): GTSNPN, SVGIG (reference sequence). Written as DNA, the CDR3 is TGTGCCTGGAGTGTGGGGCATGGGAATCAGCCCCAGCATTTT. Its translation: CAWSVGHGNQPQHF.

The rearrangement joins TRBV6-6 to TRBJ1-6; tentatively, D is TRBD1 (5 bases). The V gene's germline CDR1 is MNHNY and CDR2 SVGAGI (reference sequence). Trimming removed 4 bases at V and 6 bases at J, with 10 bases between. The CDR3 runs to 14 residues. The CDR3 DNA reads TGTGCCAGCAGTTCACAGGCTTCTAATTCACCCCTCCACTTT. It is translated as CASSSQASNSPLHF.

This chain links TRBV11-2 with TRBJ2-5; 11 bases match TRBD2. With 6 bases clipped from V and 3 bases from J, the junction kept 9 bases outside the gene matches. Germline loops: CDR1 SGHAT, CDR2 FQNNGV. CDR3 length: 16 amino acids. The CDR3 spells CASSNRLAGHEETQYF. The CDR3 nucleotides are TGTGCCAGCAGTAACCGACTAGCGGGACACGAAGAGACCCAGTACTTC.

The J gene is TRBJ2-7, the V gene TRBV6-1, with 8 bases fitting TRBD2. Germline lookup yields CDR1 MNHNS and CDR2 SASEGT. The ends lost 3 bases at V and 2 bases at J; junction bases unmatched: 12. The CDR3 loop spans 17 amino acids. The CDR3 nucleotides read TGTGCCAGCAGTGAGAGAAATAGCGGGGATGATACCTACGAGCAGTACTTC. This translates into CASSERNSGDDTYEQYF.